The 3 T cell receptor beta chains in this list originate from one sample, sequenced in a study of graft-versus-host responses after intestinal transplantation. TCRdb keeps only in-frame clones here, not all; method: immunoSEQ multiplex PCR. This sample has about 30,000 clones, with approximately 90% found just once. Sample: PBMCs, taken around 62 weeks after intestinal transplantation. The receptor source for this set is a human patient who received an intestinal transplant, so some T cells may come from the graft donor.

This chain joins TRBV7-3 and TRBJ2-1; D might be TRBD1 or TRBD2, each matching 6 bases. Trimming removed 4 bases from V and 3 bases from J, with 19 bases in between. The CDR3 is 17 amino acids. Germline CDR1 is SGHTA and CDR2 is FQGTGA. CDR3 protein: CASSSRGRAGNYNEQFF. DNA for the CDR3: TGTGCCAGCAGCTCCAGGGGCCGAGCGGGCAACTACAATGAGCAGTTCTTC.

This chain uses TRBV6-5 with TRBJ1-4; no clear D. Germline loops: CDR1 MNHEY, CDR2 SVGAGI. The CDR3 spans 14 residues. V was cut by 2 bases and J by 5 bases, with 9 bases left in between. The CDR3 sequence is CASSYRGNNEKLFF. The CDR3 DNA follows: TGTGCCAGCAGTTACCGGGGTAACAATGAAAAACTGTTTTTT.

This rearrangement joins TRBV27 to TRBJ1-1; 7 bases fit TRBD1. This CDR3 spans 15 amino acids. Unmatched junction bases numbered 4, after V lost 0 bases and J lost 3 bases. CDR1 MNHEY and CDR2 SMNVEV come from the germline V gene (reference sequence). CDR3 in amino acids: CASSLSTGWDTEAFF. The CDR3, as DNA: TGTGCCAGCAGTTTATCGACAGGGTGGGACACTGAAGCTTTCTTT.